The 10 T cell receptor beta chains below come from one sample, sequenced in a study of cytomegalovirus exposure and HLA in healthy donors (TCRdb year 2017). The method was the immunoSEQ multiplex PCR assay. TCRdb's version of the immuneACCESS table is confined to in-frame rearrangements and falls short of the full clone set. An unresolved V gene accounts for under half of the shortfall where checked; the remainder is of unknown origin. The sample contains fewer than 85,000 clones, around 90% of them found a single time. Of the sample, 3% to 4% falls within the top ten clones. Material: PBMCs. The receptors here all came from a woman aged 18 to 35 in good health and CMV-seropositive.

This chain connects TRBV11-2 to TRBJ2-1, with TRBD1 identical over 8 bases. Germline assignment: CDR1 SGHAT and CDR2 FQNNGV. This CDR3 comprises 15 residues. V shed 8 bases, J shed 0 bases, and the junction held 6 bases outside the gene matches. The DNA of the CDR3 is TGTGCCAGCTTCGGACAGGGAGGCTCCTACAATGAGCAGTTCTTC. It is translated as CASFGQGGSYNEQFF.

This rearrangement joins TRBV7-9 to TRBJ2-5, with 9 bases aligning to TRBD1. Germline V gives CDR1 SEHNR, CDR2 FQNEAQ (reference sequence). The V gene end was trimmed by 7 bases and the J gene end by 5 bases; junction bases not matched to a gene: 11. This CDR3 has 15 residues. CDR3 sequence: CASIPDRGGWETQYF. In nucleotides, the CDR3 is TGTGCCAGCATCCCGGACAGGGGAGGATGGGAGACCCAGTACTTC.

The V gene is TRBV15, the J gene TRBJ2-7; D not resolved. Germline-derived CDR1 and CDR2 are LNHNV and YYDKDF (reference sequence). The ends were cut back, 1 base at V and 4 bases at J, with 14 bases in the middle. The CDR3 spans 15 residues. The CDR3 loop is CATSRADTAVYEQYF. CDR3 coding DNA: TGTGCCACCAGCAGAGCTGATACCGCGGTATACGAGCAGTACTTC.

V and J are TRBV14 and TRBJ1-4; weak D call: TRBD1 (6 bases). V lost 4 bases and J lost 1, with 16 bases in between. The CDR3 is made up of 17 amino acids. CDR1 is SGHDN and CDR2 is FVKESK in the germline V gene. For the CDR3, the DNA is TGTGCCAGCAGCCGACGTGTAGGGGGTTTAACTAATGAAAAACTGTTTTTT. Its translation: CASSRRVGGLTNEKLFF.

This sequence joins TRBV10-1 and TRBJ2-3; possibly TRBD2 for D (6 bases). V lost 3 bases and J lost 1, with 11 bases in between. CDR3 length: 15 amino acids. Germline CDR1 WNHNN, CDR2 SYGVQD (reference sequence). The DNA for the CDR3 is TGCGCCAGCAGTGACGCGGGACCGGGCACAGATACGCAGTATTTT. This sequence encodes CASSDAGPGTDTQYF.

This chain joins TRBV6-6 and TRBJ2-1; 8 positions match TRBD2. The V gene's germline CDR1 is MNHNY and CDR2 SVGAGI (reference sequence). The J segment lost 1 base and the V segment lost 5 bases, leaving 7 bases of the junction unmatched. This CDR3 is built from 16 residues. CDR3 coding DNA: TGTGCCAGCAGTCTCTTTGCGGGGGGATCCTACAATGAGCAGTTCTTC. The encoded protein is CASSLFAGGSYNEQFF.

The chain couples TRBV28 to TRBJ2-1; D is unresolved. The CDR3 loop spans 16 amino acids. Germline CDR1 and CDR2: MDHEN and SYDVKM. V gave up 5 bases and J gave up 9 bases, with 23 bases separating them. CDR3 nucleotide sequence: TGTGCCAGCAGTCTCCCAGAATCGTATTCCGAGGTTGAGCAGTTCTTC. Amino acid sequence: CASSLPESYSEVEQFF.

The rearrangement links TRBV4-2 to TRBJ2-7, with 7 bases that match TRBD1. Looked up from germline, CDR1 is LGHNA and CDR2 is YNFKEQ. This CDR3 has 15 amino acids. V was clipped by 3 bases and J by 0 bases; unmatched bases: 5. DNA for the CDR3: TGTGCCAGCAGCCAGTCCCGGGACAGCTCCTACGAGCAGTACTTC. Protein sequence: CASSQSRDSSYEQYF.

This clone was seen only once. V usage is TRBV30 and J usage is TRBJ2-7; 7 bases fit TRBD2. CDR1 and CDR2 from the germline V gene are GTSNPN and SVGIG (reference sequence). The junction had 6 bases not matched to a gene; V was cut back by 0 bases and J by 7 bases. CDR3 length: 13 residues. CDR3 sequence reads: CAWSVFRGDEQYF. In DNA form, the CDR3 reads TGTGCCTGGAGTGTATTCCGGGGGGATGAGCAGTACTTC.

V and J are TRBV6-5 and TRBJ2-5, with 8 bases aligning to TRBD2. The CDR3 runs 15 residues. From germline, CDR1 is MNHEY and CDR2 SVGAGI. V lost 2 bases and J lost 5; bases outside the gene matches: 7. CDR3 region: CASSYGPTSVETQYF. As DNA, the CDR3 is TGTGCCAGCAGTTACGGGCCGACTAGCGTGGAGACCCAGTACTTC.